These 6 T cell receptor beta chains originate from one sample sequenced in a study of blood T cell repertoires in COVID-19. Clones were sequenced by immunoSEQ multiplex PCR, and TCRdb holds only the in-frame ones, with some missing. The table records about 280,000 clones, roughly 80% of them present only once. Sequences were obtained from PBMCs or T cells enriched from blood (not recorded which). The receptors were gathered from a man aged 40-49 years who had been exposed to COVID-19.

The chain combines TRBV7-9 with TRBJ2-3; perhaps TRBD1 as D (6 bases). Germline CDR1 reads SEHNR; CDR2 reads FQNEAQ (reference sequence). The CDR3 runs to 17 residues. The germline V and J ends were trimmed by 1 base and 5 bases, with 19 bases remaining between them. Here the CDR3 reads CASSLGLQGLTVDTQYF. The CDR3, as DNA: TGTGCCAGCAGCTTAGGGCTACAGGGTTTGACGGTAGATACGCAGTATTTT.

The chain couples TRBV11-2 to TRBJ1-1; D is uncertain. V was pared by 6 bases and J by 0 bases, with 14 bases between. In germline, CDR1 is SGHAT, CDR2 FQNNGV. The CDR3 is made up of 15 amino acids. The CDR3 sequence is CASSSGQVMNTEAFF. The DNA of the CDR3 is TGTGCCAGCAGTTCAGGTCAGGTGATGAACACTGAAGCTTTCTTT.

The rearrangement joins TRBV4-1 to TRBJ1-5; 9 nucleotides line up with TRBD1. The junction had 4 bases not matched to a gene; V was cut back by 3 bases and J by 7 bases. CDR3 length: 14 residues. Germline loops: CDR1 MGHRA, CDR2 YSYEKL. CDR3 loop: CASSQGDRDQPQHF. The CDR3 region has the DNA TGCGCCAGCAGCCAGGGGGACAGGGACCAGCCCCAGCATTTT.

This clone was detected only a few times. The chain links TRBV11-1 to TRBJ2-2; tentative D call: TRBD2 (6 bases). In germline, CDR1 is SGHAT, CDR2 FQDESV (reference sequence). Trimming removed 4 bases from V and 2 bases from J, with 11 bases in between. The CDR3 is made up of 15 amino acids. Here the CDR3 DNA reads TGTGCCAGCAGCTCGCGGGAAGCCAACACCGGGGAGCTGTTTTTT. It is translated as CASSSREANTGELFF. Supplemented by reference TRBV11-1 and TRBJ2-2, the full variable domain reads EAEVAQSPRYKITEKSQAVAFWCDPISGHATLYWYRQILGQGPELLVQFQDESVVDDSQLPKDRFSAERLKGVDSTLKIQPAELGDSAMYLCASSSREANTGELFFGEGSRLTVL.

This chain uses TRBV7-6 with TRBJ2-3; TRBD2 is a possible D gene (5 bases). With 0 bases removed from V and 5 bases from J, the gap between germline ends came to 12 bases. Germline V CDR1 and CDR2: SGHVS, FNYEAQ. This CDR3 is 15 amino acids long. The DNA for the CDR3 is TGTGCCAGCAGCTTAGCGGGAGAAAGATTAGATACGCAGTATTTT. Residues: CASSLAGERLDTQYF.

The chain links TRBV20-1 to TRBJ2-1; D may be TRBD1 (6 bases). In germline, CDR1 is DFQATT, CDR2 SNEGSKA (reference sequence). V lost 5 bases, J lost 8 bases, and 10 bases lay in between. CDR3 length: 11 residues. The CDR3 sequence: CSARTAHEQFF. In DNA form, the CDR3 reads TGCAGTGCTCGGACAGCCCATGAGCAGTTCTTC.